The T cell receptor beta chain under discussion was sequenced for a study of T-cell memory formation after mild COVID-19. The study, taken as a whole, reports: Whether second-wave clones peaking at day 37 were SARS-CoV-2 specific went unconfirmed.

Note on this clonotype: The antigen is not known.

TCRdb passed the 5' RACE reads through MiXCR, listing each CDR3 protein once. The table includes around 390,000 distinct CDR3 sequences, roughly 15% detected once. The specimen sequenced was PBMCs or a T cell subset sorted from them (not recorded which). The TCR comes from a man aged 18 to 29 who had mild COVID-19 (a few samples of this study predate the infection). Cell type and time point are not known.

CDR3 amino acids: CASSQDRLNTEAFF. The CDR3 region has the DNA TGCGCCAGCAGCCAAGATCGCTTGAACACTGAAGCTTTCTTT. The chain joins TRBV4-1 to TRBJ1-1; D remains unclear. Looked up from germline, CDR1 is MGHRA and CDR2 is YSYEKL. This CDR3 comprises 14 residues. The ends were cut back, 0 bases at V and 0 bases at J, with 5 bases in the middle.